The sequence of this T cell receptor (beta chain) was determined in a study of blood T cell repertoires in COVID-19. The wider study: Whether acute or convalescent, the COVID-19 samples came from the United States, Italy and Spain.

Original handling: Estimation of nucleated cell counts relied on the amplification of reference gene primers. Generated by immunoSEQ multiplex PCR, the TCRdb table keeps only in-frame clones and is missing some. That table furnishes V, J and clone size, whereas the DNA furnished D and trimming. The sample shows 290,000 or so clones, around 91% of them seen only once. CDR1 is ENHRY, CDR2 SYGVKD, per germline. This CDR3 spans 13 amino acids. The trim removed 10 bases at V and 6 bases at J, leaving 5 bases unmatched. A single count supports this clone. The specimen was PBMCs or T cells enriched from blood (not recorded which). The V and J genes are TRBV10-3 and TRBJ2-1, with 11 bases that match TRBD2. The sequence was collected from a woman younger than 30 with acute COVID-19. CDR3 sequence: CATGLAVSNEQFF. DNA of the CDR3: TGTGCCACGGGACTAGCGGTTTCCAATGAGCAGTTCTTC.